This TCR beta chain derives from a study of beta chain features in type 1 diabetes. Study findings and constraints: Type 1 diabetes patients showed a moderate but significant shortening of TCRB CDR3s in all four CD4+ subsets.

Comments on this clone: Its matching antigen is unknown.

As every portion of the isolated RNA was reverse transcribed, the sequencing read expressed TCRB transcripts. Measured with immunoSEQ multiplex PCR; TCRdb has only the in-frame clones, and not every one. The sample includes 150,000 to 200,000 clones, 63% seen only once; the top ten take about 0.081%. The CDR3 sequence is 13 residues long. Germline assignment: CDR1 SGDLS and CDR2 YYNGEE. The V end lost 3 bases, the J end lost 5 bases, and 11 bases lay between the germline ends. Specimen: naive CD4+ T cells from blood. The TCR sequence derives from a man aged 25-45 years with type 1 diabetes. The V gene is TRBV9, the J gene TRBJ1-1; D gene uncertain. The CDR3 DNA follows: TGTGCCAGCAGCGGCGGACGAGGGACTGAAGCTTTCTTT. Translating it yields CASSGGRGTEAFF. The variable domain in full, with the rest retrieved from reference TRBV9 and TRBJ1-1, is DSGVTQTPKHLITATGQRVTLRCSPRSGDLSVYWYQQSLDQGLQFLIQYYNGEERAKGNILERFSAQQFPDLHSELNLSSLELGDSALYFCASSGGRGTEAFFGQGTRLTVV.